This T cell receptor (beta chain) was identified during a study of blood T cell repertoires in COVID-19. For the study at large: Sites in the United States, Italy and Spain provided acute and convalescent COVID-19 samples. T cells, B-cell-depleted T cells, or PBMCs supplied cDNA or gDNA.

Repertoires were generated with immunoSEQ multiplex PCR, while TCRdb's copy carries only in-frame clones and drops some. The table has around 200,000 clones, roughly 90% seen once. Study members were between roughly 18 and 100 years old and lived in 20 to 25 US regions. Allocation to cohorts depended on clinical history reported by the participants. Looked up from germline, CDR1 is SNHLY and CDR2 is FYNNEI. The CDR3 consists of 17 residues. After removal of 8 bases from V and 2 bases from J, the junction contained 13 bases not matched to a gene. This rearrangement joins TRBV2 to TRBJ1-5; 9 nucleotides line up with TRBD1. The sequence derives from a woman aged 40 to 50 with acute COVID-19. The sequencing input was PBMCs or T cells enriched from blood (not recorded which). This CDR3 is CASEGGWTGDRNQPQHF. CDR3 DNA: TGTGCCAGCGAAGGAGGCTGGACAGGGGATCGCAATCAGCCCCAGCATTTT.